These 10 T cell receptor beta chains were sequenced from one sample in a study of T cell repertoires in cytomegalovirus infection. MiXCR was run by TCRdb on the reads, yielding one entry per CDR3 protein. This sample carries 100,000 to 150,000 distinct CDR3 sequences, almost 9% of them seen once, and the ten largest clones take around 10%. Sequenced: PBMCs. The receptor set was obtained from a human donor in good health (CMV status not recorded). Some clones in this sample may be carry-over from other donors' samples.

This clonotype was seen repeatedly, ten times or more. The chain carries TRBV28 and TRBJ2-7; D is possibly TRBD1 (6 bases). The V gene lost 5 bases and the J gene lost 0 bases, with 14 bases spanning the gap. This CDR3 region has 15 residues. CDR1 and CDR2 from the germline V gene are MDHEN and SYDVKM. CDR3 sequence reads: CASSPWTESSYEQYF. The CDR3 DNA reads TGTGCCAGCAGTCCCTGGACAGAGAGCTCCTACGAGCAGTACTTC.

Worth noting for this clonotype: This could be a read error, since a much larger clone is one nucleotide away. The chain carries TRBV20-1 and TRBJ2-1; 7 bases align to TRBD2. Germline CDR1 and CDR2: DFQATT and SNEGSKA (reference sequence). The CDR3 runs 17 residues. J gave up 4 bases and V 3 bases, and 15 bases lay outside the gene matches. The CDR3 here is CSASRVLAGETYNEQFF. The CDR3 DNA sequence: TGCAGTGCTAGTCGCGTTCTCGCGGGGGAGACGTACAATGAGCAGTTCTTC.

Many counts were recorded for this clonotype. The chain combines TRBV19 with TRBJ2-6; 9 bases fit TRBD1. CDR1 LNHDA and CDR2 SQIVND come from the germline V gene (reference sequence). With V trimmed by 1 base and J by 1 base, 5 bases remained unmatched. This CDR3 is built from 18 residues. The CDR3 sequence is CASSIVRDRVSGANVLTF. The CDR3 DNA follows: TGTGCCAGTAGTATAGTTCGGGACAGGGTGTCTGGGGCCAACGTCCTGACTTTC.

This clonotype was counted a few times. The V gene is TRBV28, the J gene TRBJ1-3, with no clear D. Trimming cost V 2 bases and J 4 bases, with 12 bases left between them. In germline, CDR1 is MDHEN, CDR2 SYDVKM. The CDR3 extends over 15 amino acids. In DNA form, the CDR3 reads TGTGCCAGCAGTTTACCCAATCGAGCCGGAAACACCATATATTTT. It translates to CASSLPNRAGNTIYF.

This clonotype was counted at least ten times. The chain has TRBV28 and TRBJ1-2; 9 positions match TRBD1. This CDR3 region has 15 residues. The V segment lost 5 bases and the J segment 5 bases; nucleotides outside the gene matches: 9. CDR1 is MDHEN and CDR2 is SYDVKM in the germline V gene. The CDR3 is CASSLGTGRGYGYTF. In nucleotides, the CDR3 is TGTGCCAGCAGTCTAGGGACAGGGCGCGGGTATGGCTACACCTTC.

The V and J genes are TRBV20-1 and TRBJ1-1; TRBD1 matches at 7 bases. J was trimmed by 3 bases and V by 6 bases; bases with no gene match: 4. The CDR3 totals 12 residues. Per germline, CDR1 DFQATT and CDR2 SNEGSKA (reference sequence). This CDR3 is CSASRGDTEAFF. CDR3 DNA: TGCAGTGCCTCCAGGGGGGACACTGAAGCTTTCTTT.

This chain links TRBV2 with TRBJ2-7; weak D call: TRBD1 (7 bases). This CDR3 is built from 12 residues. Germline CDR1 is SNHLY and CDR2 is FYNNEI. V was clipped by 11 bases and J by 3 bases, with 14 bases between them. CDR3 nucleotides: TGTGCCGGAAGACAGGGACTCTACGAGCAGTACTTC. This codes for CAGRQGLYEQYF.

This clonotype was found many times. V usage is TRBV6-2 or TRBV6-3 and J usage is TRBJ1-1; D is unresolved. The CDR3 length is 11 residues. CDR1 is MNHEY and CDR2 is SVGEGT in the germline V gene. V shed 7 bases and J shed 4 bases, with 7 bases lying between them. The DNA of the CDR3 is TGTGCCAGCACCTCTCGCACTGAAGCTTTCTTT. Residues: CASTSRTEAFF.

At least ten counts were recorded for this clonotype. This sequence joins TRBV2 and TRBJ1-4; D is uncertain. Trimming took 7 bases from V and 3 from J, leaving 12 bases between them. There are 14 residues in the CDR3. Germline V lookup: CDR1 SNHLY, CDR2 FYNNEI. The CDR3 here is CASIRDTPNEKLFF. CDR3 nucleotide sequence: TGTGCCAGCATCCGGGATACCCCTAATGAAAAACTGTTTTTT.

This clonotype was counted many times. The chain carries TRBV7-2 and TRBJ1-6; TRBD1 is a possible D gene (5 bases). The germline V gene has CDR1 SGHTA and CDR2 FQGNSA. V gave up 5 bases and J gave up 10 bases, with 18 bases separating them. The CDR3 covers 15 residues. CDR3 protein: CASSHLDPGGSPLHF. The CDR3 DNA follows: TGTGCCAGCAGCCACCTAGACCCGGGGGGATCACCCCTCCACTTT. The entire variable domain, with the rest obtained from reference TRBV7-2 and TRBJ1-6, is as follows: GAGVSQSPSNKVTEKGKDVELRCDPISGHTALYWYRQSLGQGLEFLIYFQGNSAPDKSGLPSDRFSAERTGGSVSTLTIQRTQQEDSAVYLCASSHLDPGGSPLHFGNGTRLTVT.